Shown below are 9 T cell receptor beta chains from a single sample sequenced in a study of technical replicates of blood from several donors (dated by TCRdb to the late 2010s). Libraries were constructed by the immunoSEQ multiplex PCR assay. Held by TCRdb, this immuneACCESS table contains in-frame sequences only and omits some clones. Under half of the omission traces to an unresolved V gene where checked; the cause of the rest is unknown. The sample data list about 12,000 clones, and around 92% of these were observed just once. 6.5% to 8% of the sample lies in the top ten. Sequenced input: PBMCs. The receptors derive from a human donor in good health.

J is TRBJ2-1 and V is TRBV29-1, with 7 bases that match TRBD2. The CDR3 is made up of 13 amino acids. The germline V gene has CDR1 SQVTM and CDR2 ANQGSEA. The V segment lost 7 bases and the J segment 4 bases; nucleotides outside the gene matches: 7. CDR3 loop: CSAPSGIYNEQFF. The CDR3 DNA reads as TGCAGCGCCCCTAGCGGCATATACAATGAGCAGTTCTTC.

The J gene is TRBJ2-1, the V gene TRBV7-9; TRBD2 matches at 9 bases. V dropped 5 bases and J dropped 3; count of bases not matched to a gene: 5. From germline, CDR1 is SEHNR and CDR2 FQNEAQ (reference sequence). This CDR3 spans 15 amino acids. This CDR3 reads CASSPNSGSYNEQFF. DNA of the CDR3: TGTGCCAGCAGCCCTAATAGCGGGAGCTACAATGAGCAGTTCTTC.

V usage is TRBV6-5 and J usage is TRBJ2-1; TRBD2 matches 8 bases. V gave up 0 bases and J gave up 7 bases; unmatched junction bases: 2. The CDR3 spans 14 residues. Germline V CDR1 and CDR2: MNHEY, SVGAGI. CDR3 nucleotides: TGTGCCAGCAGTTACTCGGGGACTAGAAATGAGCAGTTCTTC. The encoded protein is CASSYSGTRNEQFF.

The table lists this clone with a count of one. The chain couples TRBV9 to TRBJ2-7, with 13 bases identical to TRBD2. Germline loops: CDR1 SGDLS, CDR2 YYNGEE. V lost 2 bases and J lost 6; bases outside the gene matches: 5. This CDR3 has 15 amino acids. CDR3 in amino acids: CASSVGTSGKIEQYF. In nucleotides, the CDR3 is TGTGCCAGCAGCGTTGGGACTAGCGGGAAGATCGAGCAGTACTTC. The whole variable domain, remainder taken from reference TRBV9 and TRBJ2-7, is DSGVTQTPKHLITATGQRVTLRCSPRSGDLSVYWYQQSLDQGLQFLIQYYNGEERAKGNILERFSAQQFPDLHSELNLSSLELGDSALYFCASSVGTSGKIEQYFGPGTRLTVT.

This clone was recorded a few times. V and J are TRBV19 and TRBJ1-1; possible D gene TRBD1, 5 bases. This CDR3 has 14 residues. The germline CDR1 and CDR2 sequences are LNHDA and SQIVND (reference sequence). Trimming pared 5 bases from V and 4 bases from J, leaving 14 bases between. CDR3 region: CASSFNSGPTEAFF. CDR3 sequence (DNA): TGTGCCAGTAGTTTCAACTCAGGGCCCACTGAAGCTTTCTTT.

J is TRBJ2-7 and V is TRBV18, with 9 bases lining up with TRBD2. V dropped 3 bases and J dropped 6; count of bases not matched to a gene: 15. This CDR3 is 17 amino acids long. Germline V gives CDR1 KGHSH, CDR2 LQKENI. The CDR3 loop is CASSPPLGWREGREQYF. The DNA of the CDR3 is TGTGCCAGCTCACCCCCCTTAGGTTGGCGGGAGGGCCGCGAGCAGTACTTC. Full variable domain (outside the CDR3, taken from reference TRBV18 and TRBJ2-7): NAGVMQNPRHLVRRRGQEARLRCSPMKGHSHVYWYRQLPEEGLKFMVYLQKENIIDESGMPKERFSAEFPKEGPSILRIQQVVRGDSAAYFCASSPPLGWREGREQYFGPGTRLTVT.

The V and J genes are TRBV6-1 and TRBJ2-5; 14 bases map to TRBD2. The length of the CDR3 is 17 residues. V was pared by 4 bases and J by 5 bases, with 9 bases of the junction left unmatched. Germline V gene sequence: CDR1 MNHNS, CDR2 SASEGT. The CDR3 DNA follows: TGTGCCAGCAGTGCCGGGACTAGCGGGAGCCCCGGGGAGACCCAGTACTTC. Its translation: CASSAGTSGSPGETQYF.

The chain is built from TRBV11-3 and TRBJ2-1; 11 bases align to TRBD2. The CDR3 is made up of 15 amino acids. The V segment lost 5 bases and the J segment 4 bases; nucleotides outside the gene matches: 4. Germline-derived CDR1 and CDR2 are SGHNT and YENEEA. CDR3 coding DNA: TGTGCCAGCAGCCTGGGACTAGCGGAGTACAATGAGCAGTTCTTC. This codes for CASSLGLAEYNEQFF.

V gene TRBV5-6 combines with J gene TRBJ2-3, with D possibly being TRBD1 (6 bases). V was shortened by 4 bases and J by 2 bases, with 17 bases between the two germline ends. The CDR3 loop spans 16 amino acids. Germline CDR1 SGHDT, CDR2 YYEEEE. CDR3 DNA sequence: TGTGCCAGCAGCCCTACGACGGGACATCTCACAGATACGCAGTATTTT. Its protein product is CASSPTTGHLTDTQYF. Drawing the rest from reference TRBV5-6 and TRBJ2-3, the complete variable domain is DAGVTQSPTHLIKTRGQQVTLRCSPKSGHDTVSWYQQALGQGPQFIFQYYEEEERQRGNFPDRFSGHQFPNYSSELNVNALLLGDSALYLCASSPTTGHLTDTQYFGPGTRLTVL.